These 17 T cell receptor beta chains were all obtained from the same sample, sequenced in a study of graft-versus-host responses after intestinal transplantation. Here immunoSEQ multiplex PCR was the method, and the copy in TCRdb shows in-frame clones only, minus some. The data hold 6,500 to 7,500 clones, with less than 40% observed a single time. Material: alloreactive CD4+ T cells from a mixed lymphocyte reaction culture, obtained before transplantation. Subset indicated: CFSE-low proliferating T cells sorted from roughly 6-day pre-transplant mixed lymphocyte reaction (GvH or HvG direction). All receptors come from a human patient who was an organ donor for intestinal transplantation.

Within the sample, this clone is medium-sized (0.01 to 0.1%). The chain carries TRBV9 and TRBJ2-3; possible D gene TRBD2, 6 bases. Germline assignment: CDR1 SGDLS and CDR2 YYNGEE. The germline V and J ends were trimmed by 4 bases and 0 bases, with 15 bases remaining between them. This CDR3 region has 16 residues. The CDR3 region has the DNA TGTGCCAGCAGCCCTACCGCCAGCGGGAGCACAGATACGCAGTATTTT. Protein sequence: CASSPTASGSTDTQYF.

The J gene is TRBJ1-1, the V gene TRBV30, with D tentatively TRBD1 (6 bases). Trimming took 5 bases from V and 1 from J, leaving 11 bases between them. The germline V gene encodes CDR1 GTSNPN and CDR2 SVGIG (reference sequence). This CDR3 region has 13 residues. The CDR3 region is CAWDRTENTEAFF. CDR3 sequence (DNA): TGTGCCTGGGACCGGACAGAGAACACTGAAGCTTTCTTT. Full variable domain (missing parts from reference TRBV30 and TRBJ1-1): SQTIHQWPATLVQPVGSPLSLECTVEGTSNPNLYWYRQAAGRGLQLLFYSVGIGQISSEVPQNLSASRPQDRQFILSSKKLLLSDSGFYLCAWDRTENTEAFFGQGTRLTVV.

This clone was seen only a few times. The chain has TRBV28 and TRBJ2-2; no clear D gene. V lost 3 bases and J lost 3, with 14 bases in between. This CDR3 spans 16 amino acids. Germline CDR1 reads MDHEN; CDR2 reads SYDVKM. The CDR3 region is CASSFRRNIHTGELFF. DNA of the CDR3: TGTGCCAGCAGTTTTCGCCGAAACATTCACACCGGGGAGCTGTTTTTT.

This clone was detected a few times. The chain combines TRBV11-3 with TRBJ1-1; unclear D gene. The CDR3 totals 14 residues. Trimming pared 1 base from V and 5 bases from J, leaving 11 bases between. Per germline, CDR1 SGHNT and CDR2 YENEEA. CDR3: CASSLGRLMTEAFF. The CDR3 DNA is TGTGCCAGCAGCTTAGGTCGGTTGATGACTGAAGCTTTCTTT.

This clone occurred a few times. CDR3 DNA: TGTGCCAGCGTACCCCTCACTAGCGGGAGGGACAATGAGCAGTTCTTC. The encoded protein is CASVPLTSGRDNEQFF. The rearrangement uses TRBV28 and TRBJ2-1, with 13 positions matching TRBD2. CDR1 and CDR2 from the germline V gene are MDHEN and SYDVKM. V dropped 8 bases and J dropped 5; count of bases not matched to a gene: 9. The CDR3 covers 16 residues.

This chain links TRBV9 with TRBJ2-2; the match to TRBD1 covers 9 bases. Germline-derived CDR1 and CDR2 are SGDLS and YYNGEE. The CDR3 runs to 15 residues. V shed 2 bases, J shed 7 bases, and the junction held 6 bases outside the gene matches. CDR3 coding DNA: TGTGCCAGCAGCGTTAGGGACAGGGAGGTCGGGGAGCTGTTTTTT. Its translation is CASSVRDREVGELFF.

The chain is built from TRBV5-8 and TRBJ1-2, with D unresolved. The V and J ends lost 4 bases and 2 bases respectively, with 6 bases between them. Germline V gene sequence: CDR1 SGHTS, CDR2 YDEGEE. CDR3 length: 12 residues. DNA of the CDR3: TGTGCCAGCAGCCAGACAAACTATGGCTACACCTTC. Its protein product is CASSQTNYGYTF.

By sample share, this clone is medium-sized. CDR3 nucleotide sequence: TGCGCCAGCAGCTTGGCCGTAGATGGGGCCAACGTCCTGACTTTC. Protein product: CASSLAVDGANVLTF. The chain carries TRBV5-1 and TRBJ2-6; no reliable D call. CDR1 SGHRS and CDR2 YFSETQ come from the germline V gene. The CDR3 totals 15 residues. V was trimmed by 0 bases and J by 3 bases, leaving 7 bases between them. Complete variable domain (other parts from reference TRBV5-1 and TRBJ2-6): KAGVTQTPRYLIKTRGQQVTLSCSPISGHRSVSWYQQTPGQGLQFLFEYFSETQRNKGNFPGRFSGRQFSNSRSEMNVSTLELGDSALYLCASSLAVDGANVLTFGAGSRLTVL.

This clone is medium-sized (0.01 to 0.1%) by share. This chain connects TRBV6-1 to TRBJ2-7, with 11 bases lining up with TRBD1. With 6 bases clipped from V and 4 bases from J, the junction kept 5 bases outside the gene matches. Germline V gives CDR1 MNHNS, CDR2 SASEGT. The length of the CDR3 is 14 residues. CDR3 sequence: CASRSGTGGYEQYF. CDR3 coding DNA: TGTGCCAGCAGATCCGGGACAGGGGGTTACGAGCAGTACTTC.

The chain uses TRBV2 and TRBJ2-7; tentative D call: TRBD2 (5 bases). CDR1 and CDR2 from the germline V gene are SNHLY and FYNNEI. This CDR3 has 14 amino acids. The ends were cut back, 7 bases at V and 7 bases at J, with 20 bases in the middle. Written as DNA, the CDR3 is TGTGCCAGCATTGGGCGGTCGAGCCCGGGGGAGCAGTACTTC. Its translation is CASIGRSSPGEQYF.

The chain carries TRBV27 and TRBJ1-6; D is unresolved. The CDR3 loop spans 16 amino acids. Germline loops: CDR1 MNHEY, CDR2 SMNVEV (reference sequence). Trimming stripped 10 bases from V and 0 bases from J, with 16 bases between. CDR3 sequence reads: CANRTLGSSYNSPLHF. CDR3 sequence (DNA): TGTGCCAACCGCACGCTGGGGAGCTCCTATAATTCACCCCTCCACTTT.

Only a few counts were recorded for this clone. The V gene is TRBV11-3, the J gene TRBJ2-1, with 10 bases aligning to TRBD1. The CDR3 contains 15 residues. V lost 5 bases to trimming and J lost 8 bases; unmatched junction nucleotides: 9. CDR1 is SGHNT and CDR2 is YENEEA in the germline V gene. The CDR3 nucleotides are TGTGCCAGCAGCCGCGGGACAGGGGCGAAGGATGAGCAGTTCTTC. Its translation: CASSRGTGAKDEQFF.

This clone has only a few counts. The CDR3 nucleotides are TGCGCCAGCAACATAGGGGGGGGGCAAGAGCAGTACTTC. Its protein product is CASNIGGGQEQYF. This rearrangement joins TRBV5-1 to TRBJ2-7, with D perhaps TRBD2 (7 bases). Trimming stripped 6 bases from V and 7 bases from J, with 17 bases between. This CDR3 contains 13 residues. Looked up from germline, CDR1 is SGHRS and CDR2 is YFSETQ. Full variable domain (remainder filled in from reference TRBV5-1 and TRBJ2-7): KAGVTQTPRYLIKTRGQQVTLSCSPISGHRSVSWYQQTPGQGLQFLFEYFSETQRNKGNFPGRFSGRQFSNSRSEMNVSTLELGDSALYLCASNIGGGQEQYFGPGTRLTVT.

This chain uses TRBV7-3 with TRBJ1-5; D is perhaps TRBD1 (5 bases). The CDR3 contains 13 residues. V was pared by 2 bases and J by 7 bases, with 9 bases between. The germline CDR1 and CDR2 sequences are SGHTA and FQGTGA. DNA of the CDR3: TGTGCCAGCAGCTTAGGGGGGGACCAGCCCCAGCATTTT. Encoded protein: CASSLGGDQPQHF.

V usage is TRBV2 and J usage is TRBJ2-4; D not certain. This CDR3 has 13 amino acids. Looked up from germline, CDR1 is SNHLY and CDR2 is FYNNEI. Trimming removed 6 bases at V and 10 bases at J, with 16 bases between. This chain's CDR3 is CASRNRLGWIQYF. The CDR3 DNA reads as TGTGCCAGCAGAAATAGACTGGGTTGGATTCAGTACTTC.

The V call is TRBV4-2, the J call TRBJ2-1; 9 nucleotides line up with TRBD2. The CDR3 has 22 residues. V lost 0 bases to trimming and J lost 8 bases; unmatched junction nucleotides: 26. Per the germline V gene, CDR1 is LGHNA and CDR2 is YNFKEQ. CDR3 amino acids: CASSQESLVGFLAGEGADEQFF. CDR3 nucleotide sequence: TGTGCCAGCAGCCAAGAGAGTTTGGTGGGGTTTTTAGCGGGAGAAGGGGCGGATGAGCAGTTCTTC.

The chain joins TRBV7-8 to TRBJ2-1, with no clear D. V lost 5 bases to trimming and J lost 4 bases, with 24 bases between them. The germline V gene encodes CDR1 SGHVS and CDR2 FQNEAQ. The CDR3 covers 18 residues. The CDR3 here is CASSPLVVRIPFYNEQFF. CDR3 nucleotides: TGTGCCAGCAGCCCCCTGGTGGTCAGAATCCCTTTTTACAATGAGCAGTTCTTC.